The clone carrying this T cell receptor beta chain has at least ten counts. Its specificity is not known. The CDR3 runs 14 residues. Per germline, CDR1 SGHTA and CDR2 FQGNSA. V was clipped by 5 bases and J by 4 bases; unmatched bases: 7. This sample was taken from a study of cytomegalovirus exposure and HLA in healthy donors. Points from the study as a whole: A highly shared variant cluster was judged a likely technical artifact. A few CMV-associated chains were confirmed in vitro to be specific for CMV antigens.

Primers for the PCR totalled 60 Vbeta and 13 Jbeta. The method was immunoSEQ multiplex PCR; TCRdb's version includes in-frame clones alone and lacks a portion of them. The sample contains approximately 76,000 clones, less than 80% of which appear only once. This chain links TRBV7-2 with TRBJ2-5; 7 bases are shared with TRBD1. The specimen was PBMCs. The sequence came from a man younger than 40 in good health and CMV-seronegative. The CDR3, as DNA: TGTGCCAGCAGCGGACCAGGGGGTGGAGAGACCCAGTACTTC. Amino acid sequence: CASSGPGGGETQYF.